What follows are 18 T cell receptor beta chains derived from one specimen sequenced in a study of T-cell reconstitution after alpha-beta-depleted transplantation in children (dated by TCRdb to about 2016). Receptor libraries were prepared by PCR. The sequencing machine was an Illumina HiSeq 2500. To normalize quantification of the TCRbeta repertoire, the TCR libraries were built with molecular barcoding that relied on unique molecular identifiers. TCRdb trimmed the raw reads at Q25, called clones with MiXCR and kept productive beta chains. Every entry covers one CDR3 protein and lists the most common genes and DNA from its rows. The sample table lists 200,000 to 250,000 distinct CDR3 sequences, approximately 8.4% of them with a count of one. The biggest ten clones account for less than 40% of the sample. The treatment or condition tag for this specimen amounts to: allogeneic hematopoietic cell transplantation with graft depleted of TCRalphabeta T cells and CD19 B cells.

This material consisted of PBMCs, mostly from graft donor cells, taken 360 days after TCRalphabeta/CD19-depleted stem cell transplant. The receptors were sampled from a male patient between 2 and 9 years old who had a stem cell transplant for acute myeloid leukemia, so the T cells may come from the graft donor.

This clonotype was observed at least ten times. CDR3 region: CSVPRQGSTDTQYF. As DNA, the CDR3 is TGCAGCGTACCAAGACAGGGAAGCACAGATACGCAGTATTTT. The V and J genes are TRBV29-1 and TRBJ2-3, with 7 bases matching TRBD1. Trimming cost V 6 bases and J 0 bases; bases outside gene matches: 6. The V gene's germline CDR1 is SQVTM and CDR2 ANQGSEA. The CDR3 runs 14 residues.

With regard to this clonotype: Given a much more abundant clone one base away, this may be a read error. This sequence joins TRBV4-2 and TRBJ2-2; D is uncertain. Per the germline V gene, CDR1 is LGHNA and CDR2 is YNFKEQ. Trimming took 3 bases from V and 6 from J, leaving 5 bases between them. The CDR3 is 12 residues long. CDR3 sequence reads: CASSHAAGELFF. In nucleotides, the CDR3 is TGTGCCAGCAGCCATGCGGCCGGGGAGCTGTTTTTT.

This chain uses TRBV5-1 with TRBJ2-2; a weak D match, TRBD1 (6 bases). This CDR3 has 18 residues. The V end was cut by 2 bases, the J end by 0 bases, with 17 bases between. Germline lookup yields CDR1 SGHRS and CDR2 YFSETQ. The CDR3 spells CASSFGGVGGPNTGELFF. The CDR3 DNA is TGCGCCAGCAGCTTCGGTGGAGTAGGGGGACCGAACACCGGGGAGCTGTTTTTT. The complete variable domain, with remaining parts taken from reference TRBV5-1 and TRBJ2-2, reads KAGVTQTPRYLIKTRGQQVTLSCSPISGHRSVSWYQQTPGQGLQFLFEYFSETQRNKGNFPGRFSGRQFSNSRSEMNVSTLELGDSALYLCASSFGGVGGPNTGELFFGEGSRLTVL.

A few counts support this clonotype. The chain links TRBV28 to TRBJ1-2; D not certain. Germline V gene sequence: CDR1 MDHEN, CDR2 SYDVKM. The CDR3 runs 14 residues. Trimming shortened V by 7 bases and J by 8 bases, and 20 bases separated the two germline ends. The CDR3, as DNA: TGTGCCAGCACCCCCGGGCCGTTTCGGGGAGGCTACACCTTC. This encodes CASTPGPFRGGYTF.

This clonotype was detected only a few times. This chain connects TRBV6-1 to TRBJ1-2; D may be TRBD1 (6 bases). Germline assignment: CDR1 MNHNS and CDR2 SASEGT. CDR3 size: 15 residues. V lost 2 bases and J lost 5, with 15 bases in between. CDR3 sequence reads: CASSEWRQVGYGYTF. DNA of the CDR3: TGTGCCAGCAGTGAATGGCGACAGGTTGGGTATGGCTACACCTTC.

There are many counts of this clonotype. The chain carries TRBV5-1 and TRBJ2-1; 7 nucleotides agree with TRBD1. J gave up 8 bases and V 3 bases, and 8 bases lay outside the gene matches. From germline, CDR1 is SGHRS and CDR2 YFSETQ. The CDR3 totals 14 residues. The CDR3: CASSSPTGLDEQFF. CDR3 nucleotides: TGCGCCAGCAGCTCACCGACAGGGCTTGATGAGCAGTTCTTC.

This clonotype was recorded at least ten times. V and J are TRBV29-1 and TRBJ2-3; D might be TRBD1 (6 bases). V lost 3 bases and J 4 bases, leaving 17 bases between the germline ends. This CDR3 has 15 residues. Germline V gives CDR1 SQVTM, CDR2 ANQGSEA. Here the CDR3 DNA reads TGCAGCGTTGACACCCGAGGGGGTACCGCAGATACGCAGTATTTT. It is translated as CSVDTRGGTADTQYF.

In this sample, this clonotype turned up a few times. This chain joins TRBV7-8 and TRBJ2-5, with a possible D match to TRBD1 (5 bases). V lost 5 bases, J lost 0 bases, and 7 bases lay in between. The CDR3 consists of 13 residues. Per the germline V gene, CDR1 is SGHVS and CDR2 is FQNEAQ. CDR3 loop: CASSRTYQETQYF. CDR3 nucleotide sequence: TGTGCCAGCAGCCGGACATACCAAGAGACCCAGTACTTC.

Ten or more counts support this clonotype. The chain recombines TRBV20-1 with TRBJ1-2; no clear D. Trimming pared 0 bases from V and 8 bases from J, leaving 28 bases between. The CDR3 contains 18 residues. Germline assignment: CDR1 DFQATT and CDR2 SNEGSKA (reference sequence). This CDR3 is CSARDYSGNAAAGLGYTF. The CDR3, as DNA: TGCAGTGCTAGAGATTACTCTGGTAATGCCGCAGCCGGGCTGGGCTACACCTTC.

This clonotype has just a few counts. The chain has TRBV5-1 and TRBJ2-7; tentative D call: TRBD2 (5 bases). The CDR3 consists of 14 residues. The germline gives CDR1 SGHRS, CDR2 YFSETQ. V was shortened by 1 base and J by 5 bases, with 13 bases between the two germline ends. The CDR3 DNA reads as TGCGCCAGCAGCTTGCCCAGCGGCTACAACGAGCAGTACTTC. Translated: CASSLPSGYNEQYF.

In its sample, this clonotype was seen many times. This sequence joins TRBV6-5 and TRBJ2-1, with D unresolved. Per the germline V gene, CDR1 is MNHEY and CDR2 is SVGAGI. The CDR3 runs 15 residues. V was pared by 2 bases and J by 4 bases, with 12 bases between. The CDR3 bases are TGTGCCAGCAGTTACGGACCCTCCGAGTACAATGAGCAGTTCTTC. Translating it yields CASSYGPSEYNEQFF.

This clonotype occurred many times. The chain couples TRBV29-1 to TRBJ1-5, with D possibly being TRBD1 (6 bases). The V gene lost 6 bases and the J gene lost 5 bases, with 14 bases spanning the gap. Germline-derived CDR1 and CDR2 are SQVTM and ANQGSEA. This CDR3 has 13 amino acids. In DNA, the CDR3 is TGCAGCGTCGGAGGACAGATGCATCAGCCCCAGCATTTT. Amino acids: CSVGGQMHQPQHF.

This clonotype was counted a few times. J is TRBJ2-5 and V is TRBV5-1, with 7 bases identical to TRBD1. The ends lost 0 bases at V and 4 bases at J; junction bases unmatched: 3. Germline V gene lookup returns CDR1 SGHRS and CDR2 YFSETQ. The CDR3 extends over 14 amino acids. CDR3 nucleotides: TGCGCCAGCAGCTTGGTAGGGGGCGCAGAGACCCAGTACTTC. This sequence encodes CASSLVGGAETQYF.

The chain employs TRBV27 and TRBJ1-5, with D perhaps TRBD1 (5 bases). Between the trimmed V and J ends, which lost 6 bases and 5 bases, there was a span of 17 bases. The CDR3 length is 15 residues. Germline-derived CDR1 and CDR2 are MNHEY and SMNVEV (reference sequence). This chain's CDR3 is CASSRSAGRDQPQHF. CDR3 bases: TGTGCCAGCAGCCGGAGCGCGGGGCGCGATCAGCCCCAGCATTTT.

This clonotype was counted a few times. The J gene is TRBJ1-1, the V gene TRBV12-3 or TRBV12-4; 8 bases are shared with TRBD1. Trimming took 5 bases from V and 4 from J; bases not matched to a gene: 6. This CDR3 contains 14 residues. The CDR3 reads CASSPRTGSTEAFF. In DNA, the CDR3 is TGTGCCAGCAGTCCGCGGACAGGGTCCACTGAAGCTTTCTTT.

The sample holds many counts of this clonotype. The chain combines TRBV4-1 with TRBJ2-7; D is ambiguous. V was shortened by 1 base and J by 3 bases, with 10 bases between the two germline ends. The CDR3 has 14 residues. Per germline, CDR1 MGHRA and CDR2 YSYEKL. The CDR3 protein is CASSQGPDFYEQYV. CDR3 coding DNA: TGCGCCAGCAGCCAAGGCCCGGATTTCTACGAGCAGTACGTC.

J is TRBJ1-1 and V is TRBV3-1; D is ambiguous. The CDR3 consists of 13 residues. Trimming left V 1 base short and J 6 bases short, with 9 bases between. In germline, CDR1 is LGHDT, CDR2 YNNKEL (reference sequence). Here the CDR3 reads CASSQGESAEAFF. As DNA, the CDR3 is TGTGCCAGCAGCCAAGGGGAGTCAGCTGAAGCTTTCTTT.

In this sample, this clonotype turned up a few times. J is TRBJ1-1 and V is TRBV6-2 or TRBV6-3; D remains unclear. CDR3 length equals 13 residues. Germline V lookup: CDR1 MNHEY, CDR2 SVGEGT. V was cut by 7 bases and J by 6 bases, with 15 bases left in between. The CDR3 sequence: CASTDTGFAEAFF. CDR3 DNA sequence: TGTGCCAGCACCGACACTGGTTTCGCTGAAGCTTTCTTT.